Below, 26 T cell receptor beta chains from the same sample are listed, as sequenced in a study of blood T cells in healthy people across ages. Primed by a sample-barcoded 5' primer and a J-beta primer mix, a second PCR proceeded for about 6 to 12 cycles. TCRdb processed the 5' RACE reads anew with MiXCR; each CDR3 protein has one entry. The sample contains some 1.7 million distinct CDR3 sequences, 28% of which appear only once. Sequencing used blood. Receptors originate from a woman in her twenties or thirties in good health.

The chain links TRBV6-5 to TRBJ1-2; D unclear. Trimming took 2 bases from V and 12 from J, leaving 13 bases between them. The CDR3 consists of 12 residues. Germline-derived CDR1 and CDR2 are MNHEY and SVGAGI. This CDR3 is CASSYPNGKDTF. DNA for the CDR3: TGTGCCAGCAGTTACCCTAATGGGAAGGACACCTTC.

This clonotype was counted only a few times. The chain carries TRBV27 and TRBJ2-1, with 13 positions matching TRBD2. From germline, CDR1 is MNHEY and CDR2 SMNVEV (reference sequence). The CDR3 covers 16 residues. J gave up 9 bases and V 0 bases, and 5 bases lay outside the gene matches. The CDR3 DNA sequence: TGTGCCAGCAGTTTATCGAGACTAGCGGGAGGCAGTGAGCAGTTCTTC. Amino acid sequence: CASSLSRLAGGSEQFF.

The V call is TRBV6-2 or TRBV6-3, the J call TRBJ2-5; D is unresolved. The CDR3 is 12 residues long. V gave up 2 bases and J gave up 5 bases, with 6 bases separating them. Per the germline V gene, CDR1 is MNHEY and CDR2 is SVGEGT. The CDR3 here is CASSYVSETQYF. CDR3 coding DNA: TGTGCCAGCAGTTACGTTAGTGAGACCCAGTACTTC.

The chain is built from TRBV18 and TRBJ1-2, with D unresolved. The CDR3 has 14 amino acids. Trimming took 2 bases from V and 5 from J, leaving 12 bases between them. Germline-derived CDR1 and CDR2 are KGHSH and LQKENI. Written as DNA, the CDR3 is TGTGCCAGCTCACCAGGCGGACTGTCGTATGGCTACACCTTC. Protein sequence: CASSPGGLSYGYTF.

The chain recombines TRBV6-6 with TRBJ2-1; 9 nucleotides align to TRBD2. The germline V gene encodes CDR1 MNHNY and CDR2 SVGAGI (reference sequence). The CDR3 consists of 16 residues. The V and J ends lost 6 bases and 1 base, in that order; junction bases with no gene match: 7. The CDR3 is CASRYRLAGSYNEQFF. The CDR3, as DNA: TGTGCCAGCAGGTACCGCCTAGCGGGGTCCTACAATGAGCAGTTCTTC.

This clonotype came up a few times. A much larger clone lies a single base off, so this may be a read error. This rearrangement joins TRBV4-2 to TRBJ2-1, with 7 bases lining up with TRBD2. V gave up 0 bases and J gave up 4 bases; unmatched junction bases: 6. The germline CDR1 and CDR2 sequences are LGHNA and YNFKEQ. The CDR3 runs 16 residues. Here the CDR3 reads CASSQEAGGGYNEQFF. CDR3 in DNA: TGTGCCAGCAGCCAAGAGGCGGGCGGGGGTTACAATGAGCAGTTCTTC.

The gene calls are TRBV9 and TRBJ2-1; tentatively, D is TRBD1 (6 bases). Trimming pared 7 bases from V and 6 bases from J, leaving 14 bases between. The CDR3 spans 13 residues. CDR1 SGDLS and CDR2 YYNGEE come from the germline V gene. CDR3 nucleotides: TGTGCCAGCGAAGGAGGCAGGGGCAATGAGCAGTTCTTC. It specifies CASEGGRGNEQFF. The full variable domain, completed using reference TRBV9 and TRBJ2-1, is DSGVTQTPKHLITATGQRVTLRCSPRSGDLSVYWYQQSLDQGLQFLIQYYNGEERAKGNILERFSAQQFPDLHSELNLSSLELGDSALYFCASEGGRGNEQFFGPGTRLTVL.

CDR3 amino acids: CASSRGLAGAGYF. The CDR3 region has the DNA TGTGCCAGCAGTAGGGGGCTAGCGGGGGCCGGGTATTTT. The chain joins TRBV28 to TRBJ2-3, with TRBD2 matching 10 bases. With 5 bases clipped from V and 14 bases from J, the junction kept 10 bases outside the gene matches. The CDR3 length is 13 residues. CDR1 MDHEN and CDR2 SYDVKM come from the germline V gene. The full variable domain, completed using reference TRBV28 and TRBJ2-3, is DVKVTQSSRYLVKRTGEKVFLECVQDMDHENMFWYRQDPGLGLRLIYFSYDVKMKEKGDIPEGYSVSREKKERFSLILESASTNQTSMYLCASSRGLAGAGYFGPGTRLTVL.

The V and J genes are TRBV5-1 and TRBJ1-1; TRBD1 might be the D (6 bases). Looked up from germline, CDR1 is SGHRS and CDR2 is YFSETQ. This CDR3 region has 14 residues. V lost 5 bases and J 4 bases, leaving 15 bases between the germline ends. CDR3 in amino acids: CASRATGYGTEAFF. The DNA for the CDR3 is TGCGCCAGCAGGGCGACAGGTTATGGCACTGAAGCTTTCTTT.

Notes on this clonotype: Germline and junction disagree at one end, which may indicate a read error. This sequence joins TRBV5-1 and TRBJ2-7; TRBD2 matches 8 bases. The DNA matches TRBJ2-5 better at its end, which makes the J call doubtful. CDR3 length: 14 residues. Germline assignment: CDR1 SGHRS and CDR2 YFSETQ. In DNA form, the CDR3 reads TGCACCAGCCGGCGGGGGGACACTCAAGAGACCCAGTACTTC. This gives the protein CTSRRGDTQETQYF.

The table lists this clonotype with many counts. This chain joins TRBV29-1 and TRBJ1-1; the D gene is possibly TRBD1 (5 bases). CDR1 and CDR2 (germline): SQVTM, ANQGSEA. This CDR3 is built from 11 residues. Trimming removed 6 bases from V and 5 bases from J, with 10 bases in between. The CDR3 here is CSVVRGTEAFF. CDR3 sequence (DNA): TGCAGCGTCGTGCGGGGGACTGAAGCTTTCTTT.

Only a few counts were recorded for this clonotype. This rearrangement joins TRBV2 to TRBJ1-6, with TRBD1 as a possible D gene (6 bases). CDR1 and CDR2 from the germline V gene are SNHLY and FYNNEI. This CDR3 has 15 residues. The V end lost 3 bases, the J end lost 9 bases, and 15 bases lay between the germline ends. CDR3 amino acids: CASSEKRGAGSPLHF. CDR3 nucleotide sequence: TGTGCCAGCAGTGAGAAACGGGGGGCAGGTTCACCCCTCCACTTT.

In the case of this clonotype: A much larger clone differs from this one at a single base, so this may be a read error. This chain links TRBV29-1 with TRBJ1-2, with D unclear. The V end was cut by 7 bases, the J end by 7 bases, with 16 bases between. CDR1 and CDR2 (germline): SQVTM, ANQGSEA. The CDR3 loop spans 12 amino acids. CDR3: CSAGDYKRGYTF. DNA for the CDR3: TGCAGCGCCGGAGACTACAAACGTGGCTACACCTTC.

The CDR3 bases are TGCAGTGCTCCCGGACAGGGAAATAATTCACCCCTCCACTTT. This translates into CSAPGQGNNSPLHF. The gene calls are TRBV20-1 and TRBJ1-6; TRBD1 matches 8 bases. CDR1 and CDR2 from the germline V gene are DFQATT and SNEGSKA (reference sequence). Germline trimming cut 5 bases from V and 5 bases from J; bases unmatched to any gene: 5. The CDR3 length is 14 residues.

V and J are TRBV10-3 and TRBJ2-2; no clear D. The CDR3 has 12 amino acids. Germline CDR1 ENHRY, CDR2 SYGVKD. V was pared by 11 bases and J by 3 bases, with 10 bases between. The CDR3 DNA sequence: TGTGCCGTAAGGGATGACACCGGGGAGCTGTTTTTT. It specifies CAVRDDTGELFF.

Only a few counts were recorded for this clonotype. The CDR3 protein is CASSLGTAGTYEQYF. As DNA, the CDR3 is TGTGCCAGCAGCTTAGGAACCGCAGGGACCTACGAGCAGTACTTC. The V call is TRBV11-2, the J call TRBJ2-7; perhaps TRBD1 as D (5 bases). The CDR3 covers 15 residues. The V gene lost 1 base and the J gene lost 2 bases, with 12 bases spanning the gap. Germline lookup yields CDR1 SGHAT and CDR2 FQNNGV.

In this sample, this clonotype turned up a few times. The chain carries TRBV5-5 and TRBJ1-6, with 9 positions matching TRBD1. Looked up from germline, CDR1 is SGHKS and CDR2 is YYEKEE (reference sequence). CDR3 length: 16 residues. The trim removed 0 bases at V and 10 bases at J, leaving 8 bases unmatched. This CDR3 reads CASSLARDRAGSPLHF. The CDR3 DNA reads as TGTGCCAGCAGCTTGGCCCGGGACAGGGCAGGGTCACCCCTCCACTTT.

CDR3 nucleotide sequence: TGTGCCAGCAGTTTCCAGAGGAAGGCTGAAGCTTTCTTT. This translates into CASSFQRKAEAFF. V and J are TRBV28 and TRBJ1-1; D is unclear. V was clipped by 3 bases and J by 6 bases, with 11 bases between them. The germline V gene encodes CDR1 MDHEN and CDR2 SYDVKM. The CDR3 length is 13 residues.

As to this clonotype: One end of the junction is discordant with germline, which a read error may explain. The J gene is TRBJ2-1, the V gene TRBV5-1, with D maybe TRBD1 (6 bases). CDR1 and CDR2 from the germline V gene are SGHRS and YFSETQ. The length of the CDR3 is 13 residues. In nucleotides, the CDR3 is TGCGCCAGCAGCTTGATGGGGGACAATGAGCGGTTCTTC. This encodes CASSLMGDNERFF.

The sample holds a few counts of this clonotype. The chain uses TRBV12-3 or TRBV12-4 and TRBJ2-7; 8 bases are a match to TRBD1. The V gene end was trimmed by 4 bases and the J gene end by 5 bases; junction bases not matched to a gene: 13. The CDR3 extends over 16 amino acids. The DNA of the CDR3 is TGTGCCAGCAGTTCCCCCGGACAGGGTATAATGGACGAGCAGTACTTC. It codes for CASSSPGQGIMDEQYF.

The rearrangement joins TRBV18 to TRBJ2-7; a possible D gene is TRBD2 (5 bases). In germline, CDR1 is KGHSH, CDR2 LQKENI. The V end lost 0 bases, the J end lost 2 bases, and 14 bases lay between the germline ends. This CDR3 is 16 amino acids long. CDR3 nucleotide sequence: TGTGCCAGCTCACCACCCCGGGGTGAGGGCACCTACGAGCAGTACTTC. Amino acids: CASSPPRGEGTYEQYF.

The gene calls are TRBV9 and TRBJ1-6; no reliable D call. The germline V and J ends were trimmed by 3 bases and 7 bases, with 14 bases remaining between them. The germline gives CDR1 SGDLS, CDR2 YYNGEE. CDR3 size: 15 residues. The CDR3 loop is CASSAVNGPNSPLHF. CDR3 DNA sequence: TGTGCCAGCAGCGCCGTCAACGGGCCCAATTCACCCCTCCACTTT.

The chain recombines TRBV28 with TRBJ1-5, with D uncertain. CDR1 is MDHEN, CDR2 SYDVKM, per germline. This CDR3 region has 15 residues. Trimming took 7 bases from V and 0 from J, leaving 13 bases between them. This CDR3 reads CASNGGLLSNQPQHF. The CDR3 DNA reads TGTGCCAGCAATGGCGGACTACTTAGCAATCAGCCCCAGCATTTT.

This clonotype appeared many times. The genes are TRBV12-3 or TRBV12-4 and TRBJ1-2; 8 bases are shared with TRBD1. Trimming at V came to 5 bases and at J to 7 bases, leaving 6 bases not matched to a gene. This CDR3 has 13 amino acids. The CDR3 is CASSGQGIGGYTF. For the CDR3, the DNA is TGTGCCAGCAGTGGACAGGGAATCGGTGGCTACACCTTC.

The CDR3 reads CSAGFGLEDQPQHF. The CDR3 bases are TGCAGTGCTGGGTTCGGGCTTGAGGATCAGCCCCAGCATTTT. The genes are TRBV20-1 and TRBJ1-5; D remains ambiguous. V was trimmed by 5 bases and J by 5 bases, leaving 16 bases between them. The CDR3 spans 14 residues. Per the germline V gene, CDR1 is DFQATT and CDR2 is SNEGSKA (reference sequence).

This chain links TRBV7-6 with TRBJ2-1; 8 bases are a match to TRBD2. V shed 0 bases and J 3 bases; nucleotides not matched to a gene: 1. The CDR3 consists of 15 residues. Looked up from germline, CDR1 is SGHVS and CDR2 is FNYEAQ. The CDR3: CASSLASGIYNEQFF. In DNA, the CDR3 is TGTGCCAGCAGCTTAGCTAGCGGGATCTACAATGAGCAGTTCTTC.